This passage covers 9 T cell receptor beta chains from one sample sequenced in a study of blood T cell repertoires in COVID-19. Produced via immunoSEQ multiplex PCR; TCRdb's table is partial and in-frame only. In the table there are approximately 99,000 clones, 88% of which are singletons. Sample: peripheral blood. The receptors originated from a human donor in a cohort sampled during active COVID-19.

The chain employs TRBV4-1 and TRBJ2-7, with 10 bases identical to TRBD1. V trimming: 4 bases; J trimming: 3 bases; junction bases outside the gene matches: 18. Germline V gene data show CDR1 as MGHRA and CDR2 as YSYEKL. This CDR3 is 19 amino acids long. The CDR3 coding sequence is TGCGCCAGCAGCCTTACAAGGCTTAAATTAGGACAGGGGGACTACGAGCAGTACTTC. Its protein product is CASSLTRLKLGQGDYEQYF.

This clone occurred once. The V gene is TRBV6-5, the J gene TRBJ2-3; 8 bases agree with TRBD2. V shed 6 bases and J 2 bases; nucleotides not matched to a gene: 7. Germline CDR1 and CDR2: MNHEY and SVGAGI. This CDR3 has 15 amino acids. Here the CDR3 reads CASRGAGASTDTQYF. The CDR3, as DNA: TGTGCCAGCAGGGGAGCGGGAGCCTCCACAGATACGCAGTATTTT.

The J gene is TRBJ2-3, the V gene TRBV7-3; D is undetermined. Germline CDR1 SGHTA, CDR2 FQGTGA. The CDR3 is made up of 14 amino acids. V was trimmed by 5 bases and J by 4 bases, leaving 13 bases between them. CDR3 in DNA: TGTGCCAGCAGCCTCCAATCTACTTCAGATACGCAGTATTTT. Encoded protein: CASSLQSTSDTQYF.

The chain links TRBV27 to TRBJ2-7, with 9 nucleotides matching TRBD1. The CDR3 is made up of 13 amino acids. Germline CDR1 MNHEY, CDR2 SMNVEV (reference sequence). The V segment lost 9 bases and the J segment 9 bases; nucleotides outside the gene matches: 12. The CDR3 region is CASGDRDSFGQYF. As DNA, the CDR3 is TGTGCCAGTGGGGACAGGGACTCTTTTGGGCAGTACTTC.

The chain is built from TRBV19 and TRBJ2-3; D is possibly TRBD1 (6 bases). This CDR3 is 15 amino acids long. Between the trimmed V and J ends, which lost 6 bases and 8 bases, there was a span of 21 bases. Germline-derived CDR1 and CDR2 are LNHDA and SQIVND (reference sequence). The chain's CDR3 is CASRPLWGQQGTQYF. As DNA, the CDR3 is TGTGCCAGTAGGCCTTTATGGGGGCAGCAAGGTACGCAGTATTTT.

The chain combines TRBV13 with TRBJ2-7, with D perhaps matching TRBD1 (6 bases). The ends were cut back, 4 bases at V and 0 bases at J, with 10 bases in the middle. The CDR3 sequence is 14 residues long. CDR1 is PRHDT and CDR2 is FYEKMQ in the germline V gene (reference sequence). The CDR3 sequence is CASSSRQDSYEQYF. CDR3 DNA: TGTGCCAGCAGCTCGAGACAGGACTCCTACGAGCAGTACTTC.

The CDR3 spells CASSPTASRGSSSYEQYF. CDR3 nucleotide sequence: TGTGCCAGCAGTCCTACCGCTTCTCGGGGTTCCTCATCCTACGAGCAGTACTTC. The J gene is TRBJ2-7, the V gene TRBV6-6; TRBD2 is a possible D gene (5 bases). Germline V gene sequence: CDR1 MNHNY, CDR2 SVGAGI (reference sequence). The CDR3 extends over 18 amino acids. With 5 bases removed from V and 1 base from J, the gap between germline ends came to 24 bases.

This sequence joins TRBV7-9 and TRBJ2-5, with D perhaps matching TRBD1 (6 bases). The V end was cut by 3 bases, the J end by 5 bases, with 7 bases between. Germline-derived CDR1 and CDR2 are SEHNR and FQNEAQ (reference sequence). This CDR3 is 12 amino acids long. The CDR3 nucleotides read TGTGCCAGCAGCTTGAGGGGGGAGACCCAGTACTTC. It specifies CASSLRGETQYF.

J is TRBJ2-5 and V is TRBV7-2; TRBD2 agrees at 10 bases. The CDR3 is made up of 16 amino acids. Germline values: CDR1 SGHTA, CDR2 FQGNSA. J gave up 4 bases and V 8 bases, and 13 bases lay outside the gene matches. CDR3 bases: TGTGCCAGCGCCCTTCACAGCGGGGGGGCCAGAGAGACCCAGTACTTC. It yields the protein CASALHSGGARETQYF.